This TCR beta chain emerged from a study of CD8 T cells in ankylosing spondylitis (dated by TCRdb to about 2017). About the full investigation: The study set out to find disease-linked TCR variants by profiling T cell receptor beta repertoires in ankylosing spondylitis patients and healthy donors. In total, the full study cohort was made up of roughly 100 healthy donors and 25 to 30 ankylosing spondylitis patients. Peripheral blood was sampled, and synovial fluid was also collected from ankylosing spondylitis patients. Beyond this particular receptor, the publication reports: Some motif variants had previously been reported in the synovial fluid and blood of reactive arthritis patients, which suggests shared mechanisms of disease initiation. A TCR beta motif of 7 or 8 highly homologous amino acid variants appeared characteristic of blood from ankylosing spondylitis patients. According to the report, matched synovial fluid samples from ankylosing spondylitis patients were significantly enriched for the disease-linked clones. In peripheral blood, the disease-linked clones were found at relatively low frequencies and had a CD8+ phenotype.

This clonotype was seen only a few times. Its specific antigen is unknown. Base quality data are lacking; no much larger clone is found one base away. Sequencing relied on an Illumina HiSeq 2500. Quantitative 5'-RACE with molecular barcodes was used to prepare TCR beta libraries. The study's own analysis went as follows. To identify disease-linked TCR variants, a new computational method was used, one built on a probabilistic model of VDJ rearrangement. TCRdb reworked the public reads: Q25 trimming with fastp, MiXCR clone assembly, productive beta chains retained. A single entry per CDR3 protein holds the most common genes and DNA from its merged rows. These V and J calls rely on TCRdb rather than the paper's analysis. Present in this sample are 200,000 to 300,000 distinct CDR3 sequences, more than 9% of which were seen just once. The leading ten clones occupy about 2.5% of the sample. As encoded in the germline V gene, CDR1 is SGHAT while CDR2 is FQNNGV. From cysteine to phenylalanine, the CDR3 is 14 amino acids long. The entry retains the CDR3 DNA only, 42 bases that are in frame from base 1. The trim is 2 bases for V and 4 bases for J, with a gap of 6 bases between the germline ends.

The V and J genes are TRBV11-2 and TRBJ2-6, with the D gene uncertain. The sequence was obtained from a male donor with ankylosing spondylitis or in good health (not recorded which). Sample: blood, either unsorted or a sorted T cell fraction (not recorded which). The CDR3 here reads CASSLNGGANVLTF. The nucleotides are TGTGCCAGCAGCTTAAATGGCGGGGCCAACGTCCTGACTTTC.